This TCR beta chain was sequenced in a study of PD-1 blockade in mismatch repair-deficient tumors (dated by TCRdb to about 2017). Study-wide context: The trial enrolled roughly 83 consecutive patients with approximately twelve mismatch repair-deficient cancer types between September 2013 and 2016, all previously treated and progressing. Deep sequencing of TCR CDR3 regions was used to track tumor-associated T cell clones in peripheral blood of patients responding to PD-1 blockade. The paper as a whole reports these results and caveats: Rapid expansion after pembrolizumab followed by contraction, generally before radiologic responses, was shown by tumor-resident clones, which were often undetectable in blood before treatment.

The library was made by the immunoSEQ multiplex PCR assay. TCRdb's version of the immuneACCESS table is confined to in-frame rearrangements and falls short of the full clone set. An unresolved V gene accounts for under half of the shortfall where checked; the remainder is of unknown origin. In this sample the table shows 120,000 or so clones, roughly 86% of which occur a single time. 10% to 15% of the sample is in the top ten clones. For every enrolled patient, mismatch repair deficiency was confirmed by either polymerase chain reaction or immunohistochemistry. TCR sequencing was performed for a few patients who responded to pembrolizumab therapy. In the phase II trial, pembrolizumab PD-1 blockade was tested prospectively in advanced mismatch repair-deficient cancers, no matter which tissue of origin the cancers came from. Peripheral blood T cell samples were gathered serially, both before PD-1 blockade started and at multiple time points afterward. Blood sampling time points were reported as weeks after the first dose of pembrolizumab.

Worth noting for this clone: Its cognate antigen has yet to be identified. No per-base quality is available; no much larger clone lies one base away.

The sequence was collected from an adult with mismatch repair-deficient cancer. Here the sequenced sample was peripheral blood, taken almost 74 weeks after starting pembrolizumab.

The encoded CDR3 is CASSFPLAGGEQFF. The DNA sequence reads TGTGCCAGCAGCTTTCCTCTAGCGGGAGGGGAGCAGTTCTTC. The rearranged segments are TRBV11-1 and TRBJ2-1; 12 bases in between match TRBD2. There are 14 amino acids in the CDR3, from cysteine to phenylalanine inclusive. This entry keeps only the CDR3 DNA: 42 bases, framed from base 1. V is trimmed back by 3 bases and J by 10 bases, and the junction contains 4 bases that no gene match accounts for. CDR1 SGHAT and CDR2 FQDESV are derived from the germline V gene (reference sequence).